This entry lists 8 T cell receptor beta chains sequenced from one sample in a study of Ad26.COV2.S vaccination and SARS-CoV-2 variants. The protocol was immunoSEQ multiplex PCR, while the TCRdb copy is restricted to in-frame clones and leaves out a portion. The sample includes about 220,000 clones, roughly 90% seen only once; the top ten take roughly 10%. Stated treatment: some 20 received Ad26.COV2.S at low or high dose, single or two shots; about five received placebo; per-sample allocation not given. Sample collection was performed on day 63 after the first vaccine or placebo injection. The material sequenced was peripheral blood, taken in a trial of Ad26.COV2.S vaccine versus placebo. The receptors were gathered from a person aged 18 to 65 who received the Ad26.COV2.S COVID-19 vaccine or a placebo.

The V call is TRBV6-4, the J call TRBJ1-1, with no clear D. Germline V lookup: CDR1 MRHNA, CDR2 SNTAGT. There are 14 residues in the CDR3. The V end lost 3 bases, the J end lost 4 bases, and 12 bases lay between the germline ends. This CDR3 reads CASSEWLGSTEAFF. The CDR3 region has the DNA TGTGCCAGCAGTGAATGGCTGGGGAGCACTGAAGCTTTCTTT.

The CDR3 protein is CASSSRTGGTEAFF. CDR3 coding DNA: TGTGCCAGCAGCTCAAGGACAGGGGGAACTGAAGCTTTCTTT. J is TRBJ1-1 and V is TRBV7-9; 10 bases align to TRBD1. Germline loops: CDR1 SEHNR, CDR2 FQNEAQ (reference sequence). With V trimmed by 4 bases and J by 5 bases, 4 bases remained unmatched. CDR3 size: 14 residues.

The chain is built from TRBV10-1 and TRBJ2-7, with 7 nucleotides matching TRBD1. CDR1 is WNHNN and CDR2 is SYGVQD in the germline V gene (reference sequence). Losses at the gene ends were 2 bases for V and 2 bases for J; bases not matched to a gene: 3. This CDR3 is built from 14 residues. CDR3 in DNA: TGCGCCAGCAGTGAGAGTCAGGGGGCCTACGAGCAGTACTTC. The encoded protein is CASSESQGAYEQYF.

The chain couples TRBV7-8 to TRBJ1-6, with 8 bases lining up with TRBD1. This CDR3 comprises 16 residues. The V segment lost 4 bases and the J segment 4 bases; nucleotides outside the gene matches: 6. Germline V gene lookup returns CDR1 SGHVS and CDR2 FQNEAQ. The CDR3 loop is CASSSGTGRYNSPLHF. DNA for the CDR3: TGTGCCAGCAGCTCTGGGACAGGACGGTATAATTCACCCCTCCACTTT.

This rearrangement joins TRBV5-1 to TRBJ2-3; the match to TRBD2 covers 11 bases. Trimming removed 4 bases from V and 9 bases from J; junction bases left unmatched: 7. Germline CDR1 is SGHRS and CDR2 is YFSETQ. This CDR3 is built from 14 residues. The CDR3 DNA is TGCGCCAGCAGCACTGGACTAGCGGGTTACACGCAGTATTTT. Amino acids: CASSTGLAGYTQYF.

The chain couples TRBV4-3 to TRBJ1-2; a possible D gene is TRBD1 (5 bases). Germline lookup yields CDR1 LGHNA and CDR2 YSLEER. The CDR3 is 17 amino acids. V lost 1 base to trimming and J lost 1 base, with 16 bases between them. The CDR3 loop is CASSQVGRQTINYGYTF. The CDR3, as DNA: TGCGCCAGCAGCCAAGTCGGGAGACAGACGATTAACTATGGCTACACCTTC.

The gene calls are TRBV14 and TRBJ2-3, with 9 bases identical to TRBD1. With 4 bases clipped from V and 2 bases from J, the junction kept 4 bases outside the gene matches. This CDR3 comprises 15 residues. Germline values: CDR1 SGHDN, CDR2 FVKESK. The CDR3 DNA follows: TGTGCCAGCAGCCTCCGGGACAGGGCCACAGATACGCAGTATTTT. Protein sequence: CASSLRDRATDTQYF.

The rearrangement uses TRBV27 and TRBJ2-5; D gene uncertain. Trimming took 0 bases from V and 2 from J, leaving 4 bases between them. This CDR3 has 13 residues. Germline V gives CDR1 MNHEY, CDR2 SMNVEV (reference sequence). Here the CDR3 reads CASSLSQQETQYF. CDR3 in DNA: TGTGCCAGCAGTTTATCCCAGCAAGAGACCCAGTACTTC.